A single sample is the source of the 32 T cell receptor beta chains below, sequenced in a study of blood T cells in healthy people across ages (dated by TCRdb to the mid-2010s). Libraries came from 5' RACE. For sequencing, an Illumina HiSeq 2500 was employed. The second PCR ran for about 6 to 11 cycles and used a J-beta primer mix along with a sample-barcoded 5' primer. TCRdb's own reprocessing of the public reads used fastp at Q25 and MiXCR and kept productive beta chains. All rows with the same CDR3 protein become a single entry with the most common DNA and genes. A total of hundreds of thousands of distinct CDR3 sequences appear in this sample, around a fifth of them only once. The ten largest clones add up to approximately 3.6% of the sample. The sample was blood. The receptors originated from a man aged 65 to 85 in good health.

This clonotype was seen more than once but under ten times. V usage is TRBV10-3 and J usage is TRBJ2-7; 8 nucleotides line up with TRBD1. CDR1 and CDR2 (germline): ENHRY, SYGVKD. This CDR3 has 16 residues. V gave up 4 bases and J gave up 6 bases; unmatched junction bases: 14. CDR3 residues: CAISAPPTGVLTEQYF. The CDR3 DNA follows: TGTGCCATCAGTGCCCCACCGACAGGGGTGCTAACCGAGCAGTACTTC.

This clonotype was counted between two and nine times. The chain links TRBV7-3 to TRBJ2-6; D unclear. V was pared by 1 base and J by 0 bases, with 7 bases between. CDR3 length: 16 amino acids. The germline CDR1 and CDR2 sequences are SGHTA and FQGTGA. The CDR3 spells CASSLSFFSGANVLTF. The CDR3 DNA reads TGTGCCAGCAGCTTAAGTTTTTTCTCTGGGGCCAACGTCCTGACTTTC.

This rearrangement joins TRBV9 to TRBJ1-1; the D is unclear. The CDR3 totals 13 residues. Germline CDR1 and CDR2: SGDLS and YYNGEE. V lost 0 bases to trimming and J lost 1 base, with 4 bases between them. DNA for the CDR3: TGTGCCAGCAGCGTAGGGGCGAACACTGAAGCTTTCTTT. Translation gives CASSVGANTEAFF.

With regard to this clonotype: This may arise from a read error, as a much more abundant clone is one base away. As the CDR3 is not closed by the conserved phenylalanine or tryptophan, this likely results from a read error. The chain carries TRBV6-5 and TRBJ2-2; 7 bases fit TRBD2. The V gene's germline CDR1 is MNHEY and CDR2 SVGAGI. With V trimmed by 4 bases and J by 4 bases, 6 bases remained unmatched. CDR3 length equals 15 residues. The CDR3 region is CASSLGLPRTGELFC. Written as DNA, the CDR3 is TGTGCCAGCAGTTTGGGACTACCCCGCACCGGGGAGCTGTTTTGT.

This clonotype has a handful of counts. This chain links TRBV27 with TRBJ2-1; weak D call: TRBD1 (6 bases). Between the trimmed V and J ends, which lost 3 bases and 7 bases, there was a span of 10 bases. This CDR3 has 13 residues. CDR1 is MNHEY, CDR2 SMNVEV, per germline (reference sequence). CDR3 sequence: CASSLPTGNEQFF. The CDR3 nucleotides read TGTGCCAGCAGTTTGCCTACAGGGAATGAGCAGTTCTTC.

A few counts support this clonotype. CDR3 bases: TGCAGCGCGGATAGGGGCGCCGGGGCAGAGACCCAGTACTTC. This codes for CSADRGAGAETQYF. The rearrangement links TRBV29-1 to TRBJ2-5; tentatively, D is TRBD1 or TRBD2 (5 bases each). This CDR3 region has 14 residues. The V end lost 7 bases, the J end lost 4 bases, and 19 bases lay between the germline ends. The germline V gene has CDR1 SQVTM and CDR2 ANQGSEA. Drawing the rest from reference TRBV29-1 and TRBJ2-5, the complete variable domain is SAVISQKPSRDICQRGTSLTIQCQVDSQVTMMFWYRQQPGQSLTLIATANQGSEATYESGFVIDKFPISRPNLTFSTLTVSNMSPEDSSIYLCSADRGAGAETQYFGPGTRLLVL.

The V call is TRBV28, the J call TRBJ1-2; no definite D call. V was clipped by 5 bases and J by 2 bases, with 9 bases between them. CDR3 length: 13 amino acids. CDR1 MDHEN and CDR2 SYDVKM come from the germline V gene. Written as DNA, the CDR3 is TGTGCCAGCAGTCTTGTCAAGAACTATGGCTACACCTTC. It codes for CASSLVKNYGYTF.

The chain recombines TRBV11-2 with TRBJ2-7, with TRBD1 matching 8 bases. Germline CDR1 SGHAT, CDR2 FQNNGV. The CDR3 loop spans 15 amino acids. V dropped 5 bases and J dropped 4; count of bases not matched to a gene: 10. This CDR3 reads CASSPSWDRSYEQYF. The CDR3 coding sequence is TGTGCCAGCAGCCCATCTTGGGACAGGAGTTACGAGCAGTACTTC.

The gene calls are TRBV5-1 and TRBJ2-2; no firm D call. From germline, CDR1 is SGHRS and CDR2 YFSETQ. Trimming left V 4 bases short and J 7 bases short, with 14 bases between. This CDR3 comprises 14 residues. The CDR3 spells CASSTATRIGELFF. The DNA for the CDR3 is TGCGCCAGCAGCACGGCTACAAGGATCGGGGAGCTGTTTTTT. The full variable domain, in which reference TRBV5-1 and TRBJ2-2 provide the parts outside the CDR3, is KAGVTQTPRYLIKTRGQQVTLSCSPISGHRSVSWYQQTPGQGLQFLFEYFSETQRNKGNFPGRFSGRQFSNSRSEMNVSTLELGDSALYLCASSTATRIGELFFGEGSRLTVL.

The CDR3 DNA sequence: TGCGCCAGCAGCTTGGACAGCCAAAACCTAATCTATGGCTACACCTTC. It translates to CASSLDSQNLIYGYTF. The genes are TRBV5-1 and TRBJ1-2; the D is unclear. This CDR3 has 16 amino acids. Looked up from germline, CDR1 is SGHRS and CDR2 is YFSETQ. Trimming pared 0 bases from V and 4 bases from J, leaving 16 bases between.

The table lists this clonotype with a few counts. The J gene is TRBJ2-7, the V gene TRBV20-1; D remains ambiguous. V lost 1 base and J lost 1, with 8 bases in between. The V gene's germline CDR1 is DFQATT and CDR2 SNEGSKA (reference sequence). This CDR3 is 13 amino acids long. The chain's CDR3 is CSARVPVSYEQYF. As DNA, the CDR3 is TGCAGTGCTAGAGTGCCCGTTTCCTACGAGCAGTACTTC.

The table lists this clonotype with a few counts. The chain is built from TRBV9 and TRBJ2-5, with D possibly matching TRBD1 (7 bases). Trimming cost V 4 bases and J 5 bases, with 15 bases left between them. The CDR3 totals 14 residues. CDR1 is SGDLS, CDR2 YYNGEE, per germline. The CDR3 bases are TGTGCCAGCAGCTTAAAGACAGGGAGGGAGACCCAGTACTTC. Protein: CASSLKTGRETQYF.

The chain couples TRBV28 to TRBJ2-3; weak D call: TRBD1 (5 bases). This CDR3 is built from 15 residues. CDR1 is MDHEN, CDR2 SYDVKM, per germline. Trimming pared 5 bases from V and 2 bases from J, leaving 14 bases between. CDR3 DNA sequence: TGTGCCAGCAGTCCCTCAGGGAAGGCCACAGATACGCAGTATTTT. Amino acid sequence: CASSPSGKATDTQYF.

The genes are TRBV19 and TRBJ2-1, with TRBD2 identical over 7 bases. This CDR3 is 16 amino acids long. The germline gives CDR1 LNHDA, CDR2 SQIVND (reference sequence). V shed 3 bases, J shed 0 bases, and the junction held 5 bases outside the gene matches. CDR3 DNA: TGTGCCAGTAGTATCGGGGGGTCTAGCTCCTACAATGAGCAGTTCTTC. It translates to CASSIGGSSSYNEQFF.

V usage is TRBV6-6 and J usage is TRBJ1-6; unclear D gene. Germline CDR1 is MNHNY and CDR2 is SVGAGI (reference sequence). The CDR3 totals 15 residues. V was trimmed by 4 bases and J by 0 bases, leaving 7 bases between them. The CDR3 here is CASSSRSSYNSPLHF. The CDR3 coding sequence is TGTGCCAGCAGTTCCCGCTCCTCCTATAATTCACCCCTCCACTTT.

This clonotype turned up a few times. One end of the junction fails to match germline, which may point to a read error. The CDR3 DNA reads TGCGCCAGCAGCCAAGGGTCGGTAACTGGAAACGCCATATATTTT. Residues: CASSQGSVTGNAIYF. This chain uses TRBV4-1 with TRBJ1-3; D remains ambiguous. The germline V gene has CDR1 MGHRA and CDR2 YSYEKL. This CDR3 region has 15 residues.

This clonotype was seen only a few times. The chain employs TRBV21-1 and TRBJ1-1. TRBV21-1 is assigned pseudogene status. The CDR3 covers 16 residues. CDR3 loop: CASSNDVNILNTEAFF. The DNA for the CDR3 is TGTGCCAGCAGCAACGATGTAAACATCTTGAACACTGAAGCTTTCTTT.

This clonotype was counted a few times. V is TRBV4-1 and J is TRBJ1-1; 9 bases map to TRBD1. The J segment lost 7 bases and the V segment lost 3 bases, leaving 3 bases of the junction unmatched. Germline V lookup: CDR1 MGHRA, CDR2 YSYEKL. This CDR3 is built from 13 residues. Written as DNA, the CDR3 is TGCGCCAGCAGCCATGGACAGGGGTATGAAGCTTTCTTT. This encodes CASSHGQGYEAFF.

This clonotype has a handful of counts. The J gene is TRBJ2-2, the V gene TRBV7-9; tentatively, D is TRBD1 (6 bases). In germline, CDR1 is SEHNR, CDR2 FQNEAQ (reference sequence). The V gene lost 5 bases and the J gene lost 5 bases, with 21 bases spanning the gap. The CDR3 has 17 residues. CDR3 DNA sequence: TGTGCCAGCAGCCTCCATCCGGGACAAGATGTAACCGGGGAGCTGTTTTTT. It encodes CASSLHPGQDVTGELFF. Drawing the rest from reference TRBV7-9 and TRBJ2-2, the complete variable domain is DTGVSQNPRHKITKRGQNVTFRCDPISEHNRLYWYRQTLGQGPEFLTYFQNEAQLEKSRLLSDRFSAERPKGSFSTLEIQRTEQGDSAMYLCASSLHPGQDVTGELFFGEGSRLTVL.

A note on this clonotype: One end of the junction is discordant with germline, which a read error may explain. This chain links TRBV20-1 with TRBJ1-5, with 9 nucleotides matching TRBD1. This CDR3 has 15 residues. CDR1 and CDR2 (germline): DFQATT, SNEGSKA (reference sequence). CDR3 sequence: CGATSDRGSNQPQHF. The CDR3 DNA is TGCGGTGCTACCTCGGACAGGGGAAGCAATCAGCCCCAGCATTTT.

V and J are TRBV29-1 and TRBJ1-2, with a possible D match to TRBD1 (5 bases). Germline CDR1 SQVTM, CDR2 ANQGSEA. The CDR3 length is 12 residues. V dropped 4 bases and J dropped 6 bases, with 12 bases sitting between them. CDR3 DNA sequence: TGCAGCGTTGTGGACACGTCGGATGGCTACACCTTC. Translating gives CSVVDTSDGYTF.

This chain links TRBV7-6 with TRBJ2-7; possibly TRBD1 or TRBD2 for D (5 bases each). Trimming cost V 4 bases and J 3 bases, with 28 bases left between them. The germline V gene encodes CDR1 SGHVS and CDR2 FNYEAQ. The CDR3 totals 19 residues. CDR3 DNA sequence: TGTGCCAGCAGCTCAACTGCCCTATCCCGGGACGGGCCTAACTACGAGCAGTACTTC. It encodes CASSSTALSRDGPNYEQYF. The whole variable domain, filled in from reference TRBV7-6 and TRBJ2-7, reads GAGVSQSPRYKVTKRGQDVALRCDPISGHVSLYWYRQALGQGPEFLTYFNYEAQQDKSGLPNDRFSAERPEGSISTLTIQRTEQRDSAMYRCASSSTALSRDGPNYEQYFGPGTRLTVT.

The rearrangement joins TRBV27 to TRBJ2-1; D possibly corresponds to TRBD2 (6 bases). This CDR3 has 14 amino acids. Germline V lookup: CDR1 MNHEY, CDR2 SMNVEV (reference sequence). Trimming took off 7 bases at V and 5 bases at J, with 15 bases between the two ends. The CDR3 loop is CASKWRDWNNEQFF. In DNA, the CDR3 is TGTGCCAGCAAATGGCGGGATTGGAACAATGAGCAGTTCTTC.

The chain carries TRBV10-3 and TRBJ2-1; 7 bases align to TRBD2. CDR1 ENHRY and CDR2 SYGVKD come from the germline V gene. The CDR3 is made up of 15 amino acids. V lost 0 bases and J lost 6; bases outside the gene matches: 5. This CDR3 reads CAISESTPGGNEQFF. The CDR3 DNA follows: TGTGCCATCAGTGAGTCGACGCCGGGAGGCAATGAGCAGTTCTTC.

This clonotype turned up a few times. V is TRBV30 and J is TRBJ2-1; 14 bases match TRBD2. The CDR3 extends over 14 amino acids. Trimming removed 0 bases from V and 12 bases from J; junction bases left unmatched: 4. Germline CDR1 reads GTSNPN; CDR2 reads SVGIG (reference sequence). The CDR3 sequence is CAWSVGTSGSPQFF. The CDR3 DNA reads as TGTGCCTGGAGTGTTGGGACTAGCGGGAGTCCGCAGTTCTTC.

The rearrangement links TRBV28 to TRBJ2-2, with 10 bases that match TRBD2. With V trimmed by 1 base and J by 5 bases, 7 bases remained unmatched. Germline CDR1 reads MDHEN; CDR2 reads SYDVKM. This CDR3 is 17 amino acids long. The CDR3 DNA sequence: TGTGCCAGCAGTTTATCCAGCGGGAGGGCCATAACCGGGGAGCTGTTTTTT. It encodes CASSLSSGRAITGELFF.

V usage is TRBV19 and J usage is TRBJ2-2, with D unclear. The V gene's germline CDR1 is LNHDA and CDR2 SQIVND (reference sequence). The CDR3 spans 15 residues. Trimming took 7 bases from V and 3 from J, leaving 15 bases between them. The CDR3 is CASISRSAYTGELFF. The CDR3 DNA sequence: TGTGCCAGTATTTCGCGTTCGGCTTACACCGGGGAGCTGTTTTTT.

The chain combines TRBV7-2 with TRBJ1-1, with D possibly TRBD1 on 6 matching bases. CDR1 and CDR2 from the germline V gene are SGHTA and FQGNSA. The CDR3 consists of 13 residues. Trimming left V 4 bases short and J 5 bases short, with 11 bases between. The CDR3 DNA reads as TGTGCCAGCAGCTCCACAGGGCGGACTGAAGCTTTCTTT. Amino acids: CASSSTGRTEAFF.

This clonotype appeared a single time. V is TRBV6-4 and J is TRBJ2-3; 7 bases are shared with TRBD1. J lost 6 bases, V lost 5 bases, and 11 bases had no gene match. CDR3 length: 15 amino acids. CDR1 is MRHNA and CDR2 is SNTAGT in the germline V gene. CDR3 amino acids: CASSSSTGEGDTQYF. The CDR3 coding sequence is TGTGCCAGCAGTTCATCAACAGGGGAAGGCGATACGCAGTATTTT.

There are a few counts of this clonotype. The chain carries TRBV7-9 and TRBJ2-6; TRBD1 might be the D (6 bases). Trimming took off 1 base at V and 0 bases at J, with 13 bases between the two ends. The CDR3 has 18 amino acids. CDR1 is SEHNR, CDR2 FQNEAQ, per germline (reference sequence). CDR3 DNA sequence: TGTGCCAGCAGCTTAGGTGACCTGACAGGCTCTGGGGCCAACGTCCTGACTTTC. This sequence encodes CASSLGDLTGSGANVLTF. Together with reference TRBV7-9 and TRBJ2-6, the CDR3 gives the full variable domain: DTGVSQNPRHKITKRGQNVTFRCDPISEHNRLYWYRQTLGQGPEFLTYFQNEAQLEKSRLLSDRFSAERPKGSFSTLEIQRTEQGDSAMYLCASSLGDLTGSGANVLTFGAGSRLTVL.

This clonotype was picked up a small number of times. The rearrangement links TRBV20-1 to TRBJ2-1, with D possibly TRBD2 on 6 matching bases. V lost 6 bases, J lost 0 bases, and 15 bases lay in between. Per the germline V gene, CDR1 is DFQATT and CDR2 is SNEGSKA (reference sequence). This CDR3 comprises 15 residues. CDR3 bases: TGCAGTGCCCCCACTAGCCAGAGCTCCTACAATGAGCAGTTCTTC. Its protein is CSAPTSQSSYNEQFF.

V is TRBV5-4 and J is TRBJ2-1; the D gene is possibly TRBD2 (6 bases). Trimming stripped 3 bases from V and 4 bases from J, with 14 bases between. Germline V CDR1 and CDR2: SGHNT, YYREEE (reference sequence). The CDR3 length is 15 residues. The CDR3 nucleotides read TGTGCCAGCAGCTCGTTAGCGGCGCAATACAATGAGCAGTTCTTC. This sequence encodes CASSSLAAQYNEQFF.